This TCR beta chain was sequenced during a study of cytomegalovirus exposure and HLA in healthy donors. Study observations and caveats: There was a cluster of highly shared sequence variants that was likely a sequencing artifact. Serostatus for CMV was the only available immune exposure information.

In the PCR, 60 Vbeta and 13 Jbeta primers were used. The method was immunoSEQ multiplex PCR; TCRdb's version includes in-frame clones alone and lacks a portion of them. The sample shows 95,000 to 150,000 clones, approximately 73% of them seen only once. Details on this clone: Its antigen is as yet unknown.

The V gene's germline CDR1 is LNHDA and CDR2 SQIVND (reference sequence). The CDR3 runs to 15 residues. V lost 5 bases to trimming and J lost 3 bases; unmatched junction nucleotides: 7. Sequencing was done on a sample of PBMCs. The chain is built from TRBV19 and TRBJ2-1; the match to TRBD1 covers 7 bases. This receptor was identified in a man in his 60s in good health and CMV-seropositive. DNA of the CDR3: TGTGCCAGTAGTTGGGATCGGGACAGCTACAATGAGCAGTTCTTC. It specifies CASSWDRDSYNEQFF.